The TCR beta chain under discussion was sequenced for a study of blood T cell repertoires in COVID-19. V was pared by 3 bases and J by 4 bases, with 7 bases of the junction left unmatched. This CDR3 contains 16 residues. Germline loops: CDR1 SGDLS, CDR2 YYNGEE. Original processing notes: From reference gene primer amplification, estimates of nucleated cell counts were derived. Using immunoSEQ multiplex PCR, the repertoire was profiled, and TCRdb retains in-frame clones only, with some absent. That table supplies the V and J calls and clone size; D and trimming were determined from the DNA. The repertoire holds 300,000 to 350,000 clones, with about 87% as singletons.

The sequence derives from a man aged 25-40 years with COVID-19, enrolled during active disease. V and J are TRBV9 and TRBJ2-7; 13 positions match TRBD2. The sample comprised peripheral blood. The CDR3 DNA reads TGTGCCAGCAGCGCGACCGGGACTAGCGGGACATACGAGCAGTACTTC. Protein product: CASSATGTSGTYEQYF. The full variable domain, rest sourced from reference TRBV9 and TRBJ2-7, is DSGVTQTPKHLITATGQRVTLRCSPRSGDLSVYWYQQSLDQGLQFLIQYYNGEERAKGNILERFSAQQFPDLHSELNLSSLELGDSALYFCASSATGTSGTYEQYFGPGTRLTVT.